This is a list of T cell receptor beta chains from one sample in a study of cytomegalovirus exposure and HLA in healthy donors. The data were produced by immunoSEQ multiplex PCR, yet TCRdb's version contains in-frame clones alone and is incomplete. The sample lists more than 85,000 clones, 75% to 90% occurring once. The specimen sequenced was PBMCs. The receptors stem from a man aged 25-45 years in good health and CMV-seropositive. Both conserved end residues are part of each CDR3. Each record gives: V gene, D gene, J gene, clone size, CDR3 DNA, CDR3 protein. The D gene is left open where the match is weak. Size is omitted from some rows. Given values are once, few, many or a class for expanded clones.

v_call: TRBV5-1; d_call: TRBD1; j_call: TRBJ1-2; clone_size: .; cdr3_nt: TGTGCCAGCAGCTCGGGGACAGCCACTAACTATGGCTACACCTTC; cdr3_aa: CASSSGTATNYGYTF
v_call: TRBV4-2; d_call: TRBD1; j_call: TRBJ1-4; clone_size: few; cdr3_nt: TGTGCCAGCAGCCAGGAACCGGGACAGGGGATCGAAAAACTGTTTTTT; cdr3_aa: CASSQEPGQGIEKLFF
v_call: TRBV5-1; d_call: TRBD2; j_call: TRBJ2-3; clone_size: .; cdr3_nt: TGCGCCAGCAGCTTCACGGGGGGAAGCACAGATACGCAGTATTTT; cdr3_aa: CASSFTGGSTDTQYF
v_call: TRBV4-2; d_call: TRBD2; j_call: TRBJ2-7; clone_size: .; cdr3_nt: TGTGCCAGCAGCCAAGATCTCTGGACTAGCGGGGCCAATGACGAGCAGTACTTC; cdr3_aa: CASSQDLWTSGANDEQYF
v_call: TRBV2; d_call: TRBD1; j_call: TRBJ1-6; clone_size: .; cdr3_nt: TGTGCCAGCTTCCACACGCAGGGGGGTAATTCACCCCTCCACTTT; cdr3_aa: CASFHTQGGNSPLHF
v_call: TRBV5-1; d_call: TRBD2; j_call: TRBJ2-1; clone_size: .; cdr3_nt: TGCGCCAGCAGCTTGGGGGCTAGCGGGGCCTTGGGGGATGAGCAGTTCTTC; cdr3_aa: CASSLGASGALGDEQFF
v_call: TRBV7-9; d_call: .; j_call: TRBJ2-6; clone_size: .; cdr3_nt: TGTGCCAGCAGCTCCTTGTCGGGGGCCAACGTCCTGACTTTC; cdr3_aa: CASSSLSGANVLTF
v_call: TRBV6-5; d_call: .; j_call: TRBJ2-2; clone_size: .; cdr3_nt: TGTGCCAGCAGTTACTCGGGGCCGGTGGCCGGGGAGCTGTTTTTT; cdr3_aa: CASSYSGPVAGELFF
v_call: TRBV2; d_call: .; j_call: TRBJ1-5; clone_size: .; cdr3_nt: TGTGCCAGCAGTAGAGAAGGGGGGGCGCGAAGCAATCAGCCCCAGCATTTT; cdr3_aa: CASSREGGARSNQPQHF
v_call: TRBV5-6; d_call: .; j_call: TRBJ2-5; clone_size: .; cdr3_nt: TGTGCCAGCAACCCCAGGTACCAAGAGACCCAGTACTTC; cdr3_aa: CASNPRYQETQYF
v_call: TRBV27; d_call: TRBD1; j_call: TRBJ2-7; clone_size: .; cdr3_nt: TGTGCCAGCAGTTCCAGGGACAGCTACGAGCAGTACTTC; cdr3_aa: CASSSRDSYEQYF
v_call: TRBV5-1; d_call: .; j_call: TRBJ2-1; clone_size: .; cdr3_nt: TGCGCCAGCAGCTATTCTGTCGACAATGAGCAGTTCTTC; cdr3_aa: CASSYSVDNEQFF
v_call: TRBV9; d_call: TRBD1; j_call: TRBJ1-3; clone_size: .; cdr3_nt: TGTGCCAGCAGCCGGACAGGGACAGGAAACACCATATATTTT; cdr3_aa: CASSRTGTGNTIYF
v_call: TRBV7-8; d_call: .; j_call: TRBJ1-5; clone_size: once; cdr3_nt: TGTGCCAGCAGCGCATACAGGGTGCCCGGCTTTAATCAGCCCCAGCATTTT; cdr3_aa: CASSAYRVPGFNQPQHF
v_call: TRBV9; d_call: TRBD1; j_call: TRBJ1-3; clone_size: .; cdr3_nt: TGTGCCAGCAGCGGCGGGACAGGGGGAAACATATATTTT; cdr3_aa: CASSGGTGGNIYF
v_call: TRBV28; d_call: TRBD1; j_call: TRBJ1-2; clone_size: .; cdr3_nt: TGTGCCAGCAGTTTAGGACAGGGCCCCCCTAACTATGGCTACACCTTC; cdr3_aa: CASSLGQGPPNYGYTF
v_call: TRBV19; d_call: .; j_call: TRBJ2-1; clone_size: .; cdr3_nt: TGTGCCAGTAGTATACCAGGGGAAGAGCAGTTCTTC; cdr3_aa: CASSIPGEEQFF
v_call: TRBV30; d_call: .; j_call: TRBJ1-1; clone_size: .; cdr3_nt: TGTGCCTGGAGGGGGGGGCCCCTGCCAGCTTTCTTT; cdr3_aa: CAWRGGPLPAFF
v_call: TRBV4-2; d_call: TRBD2; j_call: TRBJ2-7; clone_size: .; cdr3_nt: TGTGCCAGCAGCCCCTCCGCCGGGGGGGAGCAGTACTTC; cdr3_aa: CASSPSAGGEQYF
v_call: TRBV7-3; d_call: .; j_call: TRBJ1-1; clone_size: once; cdr3_nt: TGTGCCAGCAGCGGGGGCTTAGTCACTGAAGCTTTCTTT; cdr3_aa: CASSGGLVTEAFF
v_call: TRBV6-6; d_call: .; j_call: TRBJ2-2; clone_size: .; cdr3_nt: TGTGCCAGCACAGGGGCCGTTGCGAACACCGGGGAGCTGTTTTTT; cdr3_aa: CASTGAVANTGELFF
v_call: TRBV5-1; d_call: TRBD1; j_call: TRBJ1-6; clone_size: .; cdr3_nt: TGCGCCAGCAGCCAAGGGGGATGGACAGGCGATTCACCCCTCCACTTT; cdr3_aa: CASSQGGWTGDSPLHF
v_call: TRBV6-4; d_call: TRBD1; j_call: TRBJ1-1; clone_size: .; cdr3_nt: TGTGCCAGCAGTCCGACAGGGGGCGAAGCTTTCTTT; cdr3_aa: CASSPTGGEAFF
v_call: TRBV7-6; d_call: TRBD2; j_call: TRBJ2-1; clone_size: .; cdr3_nt: TGTGCCAGCAGCTTACCACGACTAGCGGGGGGTGAAGAGCAGTTCTTC; cdr3_aa: CASSLPRLAGGEEQFF
v_call: TRBV6-5; d_call: .; j_call: TRBJ1-1; clone_size: .; cdr3_nt: TGTGCCAGCAGTTACCGCAGGGTACCGGACACTGAAGCTTTCTTT; cdr3_aa: CASSYRRVPDTEAFF
v_call: TRBV7-9; d_call: .; j_call: TRBJ2-1; clone_size: .; cdr3_nt: TGTGCCAGCAGCGACCACGGGGGGCCTCGGTTCTTC; cdr3_aa: CASSDHGGPRFF
v_call: TRBV5-1; d_call: TRBD1; j_call: TRBJ2-2; clone_size: once; cdr3_nt: TGCGCCAGCAGCTCGGGACAGGGGGCGACCGGGGAGCTGTTTTTT; cdr3_aa: CASSSGQGATGELFF
v_call: TRBV29-1; d_call: .; j_call: TRBJ2-7; clone_size: .; cdr3_nt: TGCAGCGTTGCACTCCTAAACGAGCAGTACTTC; cdr3_aa: CSVALLNEQYF
v_call: TRBV5-1; d_call: TRBD1; j_call: TRBJ1-1; clone_size: few; cdr3_nt: TGCGCCAGCAGCTTGGGGGACAGGGGTTTGTACACTGAAGCTTTCTTT; cdr3_aa: CASSLGDRGLYTEAFF
v_call: TRBV7-9; d_call: .; j_call: TRBJ1-6; clone_size: .; cdr3_nt: TGTGCCAGCAGCTTCGGGGGTTTGATAAATTCACCCCTCCACTTT; cdr3_aa: CASSFGGLINSPLHF
v_call: TRBV7-9; d_call: .; j_call: TRBJ2-6; clone_size: .; cdr3_nt: TGTGCCAGCAGCCCAGGGGCTGGGGCCAACGTCCTGACTTTC; cdr3_aa: CASSPGAGANVLTF
v_call: TRBV18; d_call: .; j_call: TRBJ2-1; clone_size: .; cdr3_nt: TGTGCCAGCTCACCAAGTATCGGGTACAATGAGCAGTTCTTC; cdr3_aa: CASSPSIGYNEQFF
v_call: TRBV19; d_call: .; j_call: TRBJ1-6; clone_size: .; cdr3_nt: TGTGCCAGTAGTATAGGAACAGGGAGAGGCTCACCCCTCCACTTT; cdr3_aa: CASSIGTGRGSPLHF
v_call: TRBV19; d_call: TRBD1; j_call: TRBJ2-2; clone_size: .; cdr3_nt: TGTGCCAGTAGACCGGGACAGGTGGGCACCGGGGAGCTGTTTTTT; cdr3_aa: CASRPGQVGTGELFF
v_call: TRBV7-2; d_call: TRBD2; j_call: TRBJ2-5; clone_size: once; cdr3_nt: TGTGCCAGCAGACAACCGGGACTAGCGGGCATTGGGGGAGAGACCCAGTACTTC; cdr3_aa: CASRQPGLAGIGGETQYF
v_call: TRBV2; d_call: .; j_call: TRBJ1-3; clone_size: .; cdr3_nt: TGTGCCAGCAGTCGTAGCTCTGGAAACACCATATATTTT; cdr3_aa: CASSRSSGNTIYF
v_call: TRBV7-9; d_call: .; j_call: TRBJ2-5; clone_size: .; cdr3_nt: TGTGCCAGCAGCTTATCGGGGTCTGAGACCCAGTACTTC; cdr3_aa: CASSLSGSETQYF
v_call: TRBV5-1; d_call: TRBD1; j_call: TRBJ1-3; clone_size: .; cdr3_nt: TGCGCCAGCAGCTTTGGGACAGGCCCCGCGGGAAACACCATATATTTT; cdr3_aa: CASSFGTGPAGNTIYF
v_call: TRBV4-1; d_call: .; j_call: TRBJ2-2; clone_size: .; cdr3_nt: TGCGCCAGCAGCCAAGACGGGACTCTTCGCACCGGGGAGCTGTTTTTT; cdr3_aa: CASSQDGTLRTGELFF
v_call: TRBV6-1; d_call: .; j_call: TRBJ1-2; clone_size: .; cdr3_nt: TGTGCCAGCAGTGAAGTACAGTTGTCGGACTACACCTTC; cdr3_aa: CASSEVQLSDYTF
v_call: TRBV2; d_call: TRBD1; j_call: TRBJ2-7; clone_size: few; cdr3_nt: TGTGCCAGCGGCCAAGGGGGCCTCTACGAGCAGTACTTC; cdr3_aa: CASGQGGLYEQYF
v_call: TRBV10-3; d_call: TRBD1; j_call: TRBJ1-5; clone_size: .; cdr3_nt: TGTGCCATCAGTGACCGTGGACAGGGCGACGGGCCCCAGCATTTT; cdr3_aa: CAISDRGQGDGPQHF
v_call: TRBV5-6; d_call: TRBD2; j_call: TRBJ2-5; clone_size: once; cdr3_nt: TGTGCCAGCAGCATGAGACTAGCGGGGGTTGAGACCCAGTACTTC; cdr3_aa: CASSMRLAGVETQYF